This section outlines one TCR beta chain sequence together with its context. Its antigen remains unidentified. No quality values exist for individual bases; no much larger clone is one base distant. The source of the sample is a study of blood T cell repertoires in COVID-19 (dated by TCRdb to the early 2020s). Looking at the study overall: Samples from collaborators originated in the United States, Italy and Spain and spanned both the acute and convalescent phases of COVID-19. HLA class I and class II types, where available, came from metadata supplied by the sample provider rather than from assay-based typing. The prospective study material was composed of cDNA or gDNA derived from T cells, B-cell-depleted T cells, or PBMCs. The samples were drawn from two sources: the first 160 participants of the ongoing ImmuneRACE study, and 950 to 1,500 subjects contributed by 6 global collaborators. Subjects who had been exposed to COVID-19, were actively infected with it, or had recovered from it provided the deeply sampled blood TCRbeta repertoires that made up the dataset. The repertoires were released in a freely available public database meant as a resource for research on the immune response to SARS-CoV-2. A de-identified subject ID, COVID-19 status, age in years and sex were almost always included in the sample metadata. Points the paper makes about the study in general: The quantity of clinical and demographic metadata differed by source and by participant and was supplied without curation.

The germline ends are 16 bases apart after V is trimmed by 0 bases and J by 2 bases. The germline V gene specifies ENHRY as CDR1 and SYGVKD as CDR2. Reading from cysteine to phenylalanine, the CDR3 counts 17 amino acids. Just CDR3 DNA is preserved here, 51 bases in frame from base 1. Participants in the prospective study were enrolled through a virtual design, were aged roughly 18 to 100 years, and lived in approximately 24 United States geographic areas. To assign participants to cohorts, the prospective study relied on clinical history that participants themselves reported in a screening survey and a study questionnaire. Recovered participants in ImmuneRACE Cohort 3 were defined as having two consecutive negative NP/OP PCR tests, clearance from a healthcare professional, or resolution of symptoms. In the prospective study, mobile phlebotomists collected whole blood, serum and a nasopharyngeal or oropharyngeal swab from each participant. Prospective study participants could optionally give additional blood draws and questionnaires over an approximately two-month period. Blood samples from the prospective study were shipped frozen or at room temperature prior to DNA extraction.

The immunoSEQ Assay, a bias-controlled multiplex PCR, was used to amplify TCRbeta CDR3 regions from genomic DNA. In the authors' own workflow: The number of nucleated cells in each sample was estimated from the amplification of reference gene primers within the assay. To quantify the absolute abundance of each unique TCRbeta CDR3 rearrangement, sequence reads were collapsed and filtered. Productive Simpson clonality was computed per sample as the square root of Simpson's diversity index over productive rearrangements. In TCRdb, the immuneACCESS table is reduced to in-frame sequences with V and J assigned. These tables do not hold every clone; where another copy was compared, an unresolved V gene accounts for under half, and the others remain unexplained. The V and J calls and clone size are taken from that table; D and trimming were inferred from the DNA. For this sample the table gives under 200,000 clones, of which approximately 84% were detected only once. Roughly 12% of the sample is in the top ten clones.

The rearranged segments are TRBV10-3 and TRBJ1-2, with the D gene call left open. This receptor was identified in a man aged 50-59 years who had recovered from COVID-19. The sequenced material came from PBMCs or T cells enriched from blood (not recorded which). The sequence in DNA is TGTGCCATCAGTGAGTCGGGCAGTCTAAACGAAAACTATGGCTACACCTTC. The resulting protein is CAISESGSLNENYGYTF.